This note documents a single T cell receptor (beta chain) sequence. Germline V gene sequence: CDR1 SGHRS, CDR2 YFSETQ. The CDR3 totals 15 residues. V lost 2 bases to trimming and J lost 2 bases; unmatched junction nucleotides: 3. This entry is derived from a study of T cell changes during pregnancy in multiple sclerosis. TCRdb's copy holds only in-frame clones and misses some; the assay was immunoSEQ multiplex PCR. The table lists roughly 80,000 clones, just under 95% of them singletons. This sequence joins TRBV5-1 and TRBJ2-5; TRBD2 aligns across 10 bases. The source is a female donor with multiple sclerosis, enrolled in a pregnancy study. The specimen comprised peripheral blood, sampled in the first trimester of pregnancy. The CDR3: CASSLSGRDQETQYF. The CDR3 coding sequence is TGCGCCAGCAGCTTAAGCGGGAGGGATCAAGAGACCCAGTACTTC.